This entry lists 30 T cell receptor beta chains sequenced from one sample in a study of cytomegalovirus exposure and HLA in healthy donors. Primers for the PCR totalled 60 Vbeta and 13 Jbeta. Profiled with immunoSEQ multiplex PCR; TCRdb holds only in-frame clones, not every one. This table holds roughly 180,000 clones, roughly 74% found once. Material: PBMCs. These receptor sequences come from a woman aged 40 to 55 in good health and CMV-seropositive.

The chain employs TRBV5-1 and TRBJ2-5; the match to TRBD1 covers 8 bases. CDR3 size: 13 residues. The ends lost 5 bases at V and 4 bases at J; junction bases unmatched: 4. CDR1 and CDR2 from the germline V gene are SGHRS and YFSETQ. Here the CDR3 DNA reads TGCGCCAGCAGAAATACAGGGGGAGAGACCCAGTACTTC. It codes for CASRNTGGETQYF.

The chain employs TRBV18 and TRBJ2-7; 8 bases are shared with TRBD1. The germline gives CDR1 KGHSH, CDR2 LQKENI. V shed 1 base and J 4 bases; nucleotides not matched to a gene: 15. The length of the CDR3 is 18 residues. The CDR3 DNA follows: TGTGCCAGCTCACCACGCAGTGCACGACAGGGGCTGGGTTACGAGCAGTACTTC. Protein sequence: CASSPRSARQGLGYEQYF.

This chain links TRBV7-6 with TRBJ2-7; TRBD1 is a possible D gene (6 bases). CDR1 and CDR2 (germline): SGHVS, FNYEAQ. The CDR3 is made up of 14 amino acids. Trimming removed 2 bases at V and 6 bases at J, with 14 bases between. The CDR3 DNA sequence: TGTGCCAGCAGCTTAACTACAGGGTACGCCGAGCAGTACTTC. Its translation is CASSLTTGYAEQYF. Based on the CDR3 plus reference TRBV7-6 and TRBJ2-7, the full variable domain is GAGVSQSPRYKVTKRGQDVALRCDPISGHVSLYWYRQALGQGPEFLTYFNYEAQQDKSGLPNDRFSAERPEGSISTLTIQRTEQRDSAMYRCASSLTTGYAEQYFGPGTRLTVT.

The genes are TRBV29-1 and TRBJ1-2; 7 bases fit TRBD1. Germline CDR1 reads SQVTM; CDR2 reads ANQGSEA. Trimming took 7 bases from V and 2 from J; bases not matched to a gene: 7. The CDR3 is made up of 13 amino acids. DNA for the CDR3: TGCAGCGCCCGGGACAGCGTGAACTATGGCTACACCTTC. As protein: CSARDSVNYGYTF.

This clone has a handful of counts. The rearrangement uses TRBV6-5 and TRBJ2-7, with TRBD2 matching over 7 bases. Germline CDR1 MNHEY, CDR2 SVGAGI. The CDR3 is 16 residues long. The junction had 8 bases not matched to a gene; V was cut back by 0 bases and J by 3 bases. CDR3 sequence (DNA): TGTGCCAGCAGTTACTCAATGGGCGGGAGAGGCTACGAGCAGTACTTC. It specifies CASSYSMGGRGYEQYF.

The rearrangement uses TRBV6-5 and TRBJ1-2; 7 bases are shared with TRBD1. The CDR3 extends over 15 amino acids. V dropped 6 bases and J dropped 4; count of bases not matched to a gene: 11. Germline V gene sequence: CDR1 MNHEY, CDR2 SVGAGI. In nucleotides, the CDR3 is TGTGCCAGCAGCCAACAGGGGTCCCCTCCCTATGGCTACACCTTC. It is translated as CASSQQGSPPYGYTF.

CDR3 amino acids: CASSWTGQAFF. For the CDR3, the DNA is TGTGCCAGCAGCTGGACAGGACAAGCTTTCTTT. This chain uses TRBV28 with TRBJ1-1; 7 bases fit TRBD1. The V gene end was trimmed by 6 bases and the J gene end by 9 bases; junction bases not matched to a gene: 4. The CDR3 has 11 residues. CDR1 and CDR2 from the germline V gene are MDHEN and SYDVKM.

This rearrangement joins TRBV19 to TRBJ2-7; TRBD2 matches at 10 bases. Trimming removed 6 bases from V and 3 bases from J; junction bases left unmatched: 8. This CDR3 comprises 15 residues. The germline V gene has CDR1 LNHDA and CDR2 SQIVND (reference sequence). In nucleotides, the CDR3 is TGTGCCAGTAGGCCGGGACTAGCGAGACACTACGAGCAGTACTTC. Translated, it gives CASRPGLARHYEQYF.

This chain uses TRBV6-5 with TRBJ1-1; a weak D match, TRBD1 (6 bases). Germline V gene lookup returns CDR1 MNHEY and CDR2 SVGAGI. This CDR3 has 14 residues. Between the trimmed V and J ends, which lost 6 bases and 1 base, there was a span of 12 bases. The CDR3: CASRQGVRNTEAFF. In DNA form, the CDR3 reads TGTGCCAGCAGACAGGGAGTAAGGAACACTGAAGCTTTCTTT.

The chain uses TRBV7-2 and TRBJ2-1, with 9 bases that match TRBD2. V gave up 1 base and J gave up 10 bases; unmatched junction bases: 8. The CDR3 is made up of 15 amino acids. Germline values: CDR1 SGHTA, CDR2 FQGNSA. CDR3 DNA sequence: TGTGCCAGCAGCTTAGATCTAGCGGGATCGTTAGAGCAGTTCTTC. Protein: CASSLDLAGSLEQFF.

This clone was seen only once. J is TRBJ1-2 and V is TRBV28; D perhaps matches TRBD1 (5 bases). V lost 5 bases to trimming and J lost 4 bases, with 8 bases between them. CDR1 MDHEN and CDR2 SYDVKM come from the germline V gene. This CDR3 is built from 12 residues. CDR3 bases: TGTGCCAGCAGTCGACAGTTCTATGGCTACACCTTC. It translates to CASSRQFYGYTF.

V is TRBV7-2 and J is TRBJ1-1; possible D gene TRBD1, 5 bases. Trimming took off 5 bases at V and 8 bases at J, with 12 bases between the two ends. CDR1 and CDR2 (germline): SGHTA, FQGNSA. The CDR3 covers 12 residues. The CDR3 reads CASSPGTREAFF. DNA for the CDR3: TGTGCCAGCAGCCCCGGGACTCGGGAAGCTTTCTTT.

V is TRBV5-1 and J is TRBJ1-1; D is unclear. This CDR3 spans 16 amino acids. The germline CDR1 and CDR2 sequences are SGHRS and YFSETQ. Trimming left V 2 bases short and J 4 bases short, with 18 bases between. This CDR3 is CASSFNAGTSSTEAFF. DNA for the CDR3: TGCGCCAGCAGCTTTAATGCAGGAACATCGAGCACTGAAGCTTTCTTT.

The chain links TRBV11-2 to TRBJ1-5, with 7 bases aligning to TRBD1. CDR1 and CDR2 from the germline V gene are SGHAT and FQNNGV. The ends lost 3 bases at V and 5 bases at J; junction bases unmatched: 4. The CDR3 is made up of 14 amino acids. CDR3 bases: TGTGCCAGCAGCTTGGGAACAGGGGATCAGCCCCAGCATTTT. Translating it yields CASSLGTGDQPQHF.

The chain has TRBV9 and TRBJ2-1; unclear D gene. Between the trimmed V and J ends, which lost 4 bases and 8 bases, there was a span of 10 bases. The CDR3 spans 12 residues. Germline CDR1 is SGDLS and CDR2 is YYNGEE. In nucleotides, the CDR3 is TGTGCCAGCAGCCAGTCAGGCGATGAGCAGTTCTTC. Protein: CASSQSGDEQFF.

V and J are TRBV19 and TRBJ2-3, with D maybe TRBD1 (6 bases). Trimming stripped 3 bases from V and 0 bases from J, with 7 bases between. This CDR3 comprises 14 residues. The germline V gene has CDR1 LNHDA and CDR2 SQIVND (reference sequence). The chain's CDR3 is CASSMGHSTDTQYF. The CDR3 nucleotides read TGTGCCAGTAGTATGGGACATAGCACAGATACGCAGTATTTT.

The chain links TRBV5-1 to TRBJ2-2, with D unresolved. The CDR3 has 15 residues. V was trimmed by 4 bases and J by 4 bases, leaving 14 bases between them. The germline V gene has CDR1 SGHRS and CDR2 YFSETQ. In DNA, the CDR3 is TGCGCCAGCAGCCCTACCGGGTCCCCCACCGGGGAGCTGTTTTTT. This codes for CASSPTGSPTGELFF.

The CDR3: CASSRSGRALETQYF. Written as DNA, the CDR3 is TGCGCCAGCAGCCGTAGCGGGAGGGCCCTGGAGACCCAGTACTTC. J is TRBJ2-5 and V is TRBV5-1, with 11 bases lining up with TRBD2. Trimming removed 4 bases from V and 5 bases from J; junction bases left unmatched: 7. The length of the CDR3 is 15 residues. Germline V lookup: CDR1 SGHRS, CDR2 YFSETQ. The variable domain in full, with the rest retrieved from reference TRBV5-1 and TRBJ2-5, is KAGVTQTPRYLIKTRGQQVTLSCSPISGHRSVSWYQQTPGQGLQFLFEYFSETQRNKGNFPGRFSGRQFSNSRSEMNVSTLELGDSALYLCASSRSGRALETQYFGPGTRLLVL.

Worth noting for this clone: The junction departs from germline at one end; a sequencing error may be responsible. The CDR3 coding sequence is TGTGCTAGCAGCCAAGGACTAGCGGGTTCAGATACGCAGTATTTT. Translated: CASSQGLAGSDTQYF. The chain combines TRBV7-7 with TRBJ2-3; 11 bases match TRBD2. Germline CDR1 SSHAT, CDR2 FNYEAQ (reference sequence). The CDR3 runs 15 residues. Full variable domain (rest looked up from reference TRBV7-7 and TRBJ2-3): GAGVSQSPRYKVTKRGQDVTLRCDPISSHATLYWYQQALGQGPEFLTYFNYEAQPDKSGLPSDRFSAERPEGSISTLTIQRTEQRDSAMYRCASSQGLAGSDTQYFGPGTRLTVL.

This sequence joins TRBV5-1 and TRBJ2-2; TRBD1 matches at 7 bases. In germline, CDR1 is SGHRS, CDR2 YFSETQ. With V trimmed by 1 base and J by 5 bases, 5 bases remained unmatched. CDR3 length: 15 amino acids. The CDR3 nucleotides are TGCGCCAGCAGCTTGTACAGGGGAAATACCGGGGAGCTGTTTTTT. Translating it yields CASSLYRGNTGELFF.

This clone has more than one count but fewer than ten. V usage is TRBV2 and J usage is TRBJ2-6, with a weak D call TRBD2 (6 bases). The germline V and J ends were trimmed by 3 bases and 0 bases, with 15 bases remaining between them. Germline CDR1 SNHLY, CDR2 FYNNEI. The CDR3 loop spans 18 amino acids. CDR3 in DNA: TGTGCCAGCAGTGAGGGCCAGGGACTGAACTCTGGGGCCAACGTCCTGACTTTC. Amino acids: CASSEGQGLNSGANVLTF.

This chain uses TRBV7-6 with TRBJ2-7; no clear D gene. The CDR3 sequence is 11 residues long. Trimming removed 5 bases from V and 1 base from J, with 3 bases in between. CDR1 and CDR2 from the germline V gene are SGHVS and FNYEAQ. CDR3 sequence: CASSPSYEQYF. For the CDR3, the DNA is TGTGCCAGCAGCCCTTCCTACGAGCAGTACTTC.

This clone was seen only a few times. The chain uses TRBV11-2 and TRBJ2-3; TRBD1 is a possible D gene (5 bases). Germline lookup yields CDR1 SGHAT and CDR2 FQNNGV. This CDR3 contains 13 residues. Trimming took off 0 bases at V and 6 bases at J, with 7 bases between the two ends. Here the CDR3 reads CASSLDNRDTQYF. In DNA, the CDR3 is TGTGCCAGCAGCTTAGATAACAGGGATACGCAGTATTTT.

The V gene is TRBV2, the J gene TRBJ2-7; 9 bases map to TRBD2. Germline V CDR1 and CDR2: SNHLY, FYNNEI. This CDR3 spans 15 amino acids. Trimming took 9 bases from V and 2 from J; bases not matched to a gene: 11. CDR3: CARGGREGSPYEQYF. The CDR3 bases are TGTGCCAGAGGGGGGCGGGAGGGAAGCCCCTACGAGCAGTACTTC.

This clone was counted a few times. The rearrangement links TRBV5-4 to TRBJ2-1; TRBD2 is a possible D gene (6 bases). Looked up from germline, CDR1 is SGHNT and CDR2 is YYREEE (reference sequence). V was cut by 4 bases and J by 3 bases, with 14 bases left in between. The CDR3 totals 15 residues. Here the CDR3 DNA reads TGTGCCAGCAGCCCGGAGGGCAATAGCTACAATGAGCAGTTCTTC. The encoded protein is CASSPEGNSYNEQFF.

This rearrangement joins TRBV5-3 to TRBJ2-7, with 8 nucleotides matching TRBD1. TRBV5-3 is assigned to the ORF class and has an uncertain function. With 4 bases clipped from V and 0 bases from J, the junction kept 18 bases outside the gene matches. The CDR3 is 19 residues long. The CDR3 loop is CARSHVGTFGTGCSYEQYF. The CDR3 DNA reads TGTGCCAGAAGCCATGTCGGTACGTTTGGGACAGGTTGCTCCTACGAGCAGTACTTC.

The CDR3 DNA is TGTGCCAGCGGGGAGCGGACAGGACTAAATGAAAAACTGTTTTTT. This codes for CASGERTGLNEKLFF. The rearrangement links TRBV2 to TRBJ1-4; 7 bases match TRBD1. With V trimmed by 8 bases and J by 5 bases, 11 bases remained unmatched. The CDR3 contains 15 residues. From germline, CDR1 is SNHLY and CDR2 FYNNEI.

The chain uses TRBV18 and TRBJ2-3; 8 nucleotides match TRBD2. The CDR3 length is 18 residues. Germline V lookup: CDR1 KGHSH, CDR2 LQKENI. The V gene end was trimmed by 3 bases and the J gene end by 3 bases; junction bases not matched to a gene: 14. The CDR3 coding sequence is TGTGCCAGCTCACCGGCGATACTCGGACTAGCCAAGACAGATACGCAGTATTTT. It codes for CASSPAILGLAKTDTQYF.

This chain connects TRBV30 to TRBJ2-1; TRBD2 matches at 10 bases. From germline, CDR1 is GTSNPN and CDR2 SVGIG (reference sequence). Trimming removed 8 bases from V and 2 bases from J; junction bases left unmatched: 6. This CDR3 is 14 amino acids long. The CDR3 loop reads CALSGRVTYNEQFF. The CDR3 DNA reads as TGTGCCCTAAGCGGGAGGGTAACCTACAATGAGCAGTTCTTC.

The DNA for the CDR3 is TGCGCCAGCAGCATAGAACAGGGGGTTGCTGAAAAACTGTTTTTT. As protein: CASSIEQGVAEKLFF. The chain recombines TRBV5-1 with TRBJ1-4; 8 bases map to TRBD1. CDR1 and CDR2 from the germline V gene are SGHRS and YFSETQ. V dropped 4 bases and J dropped 7; count of bases not matched to a gene: 9. This CDR3 is 15 amino acids long.